The T cell receptor (beta chain) under discussion was sequenced for a study of control samples from healthy donors and cancer patients. The ends lost 0 bases at V and 2 bases at J; junction bases unmatched: 11. This CDR3 spans 19 amino acids. CDR1 is LGHNA and CDR2 is YSLEER in the germline V gene. Here immunoSEQ multiplex PCR was the method, and the copy in TCRdb shows in-frame clones only, minus some. This sample has around 94,000 clones, with 70% to 90% found just once. The V call is TRBV4-3, the J call TRBJ2-3; TRBD2 matches at 10 bases. The sequenced sample consisted of blood. The source of this sequence is a woman aged 45-65 years in good health. CDR3 bases: TGCGCCAGCAGCCAAGATCCGCGAGGACTAGCGGCGATCACAGATACGCAGTATTTT. Translating it yields CASSQDPRGLAAITDTQYF.